This T cell receptor beta chain is from a study of T cell changes during pregnancy in multiple sclerosis. There are a few counts of this clone. The table came from immunoSEQ multiplex PCR; TCRdb's copy has only in-frame clones and leaves some out. The table records around 69,000 clones, 85% to 95% of them present only once. The CDR3 length is 15 residues. The V end was cut by 1 base, the J end by 6 bases, with 13 bases between. Germline V lookup: CDR1 LNHDA, CDR2 SQIVND (reference sequence). This chain joins TRBV19 and TRBJ1-5; no clear D gene. Sequencing was performed on peripheral blood, taken in the second trimester of pregnancy. This sequence was found in a female donor in good health, enrolled as a control in a pregnancy study. The CDR3 loop is CASSIGRLRGQPQHF. The CDR3 DNA reads TGTGCCAGTAGTATAGGCAGGCTCCGGGGTCAGCCCCAGCATTTT.